Below, 20 T cell receptor beta chains from the same sample are listed, as sequenced in a study of blood T cell repertoires in COVID-19. TCRdb's table, derived via immunoSEQ multiplex PCR, lists solely in-frame clones and lacks some. The data show under 350,000 clones, 65% to 90% seen once. The sequencing input was PBMCs or T cells enriched from blood (not recorded which). The receptors come from a woman between 40 and 55 years old with acute COVID-19.

This chain links TRBV5-4 with TRBJ2-7; D not resolved. V lost 4 bases to trimming and J lost 1 base, with 6 bases between them. The CDR3 is 12 amino acids. Germline V gene data show CDR1 as SGHNT and CDR2 as YYREEE (reference sequence). In DNA form, the CDR3 reads TGTGCCAGCAGCGCGAAGTCCTACGAGCAGTACTTC. This translates into CASSAKSYEQYF.

The chain uses TRBV5-4 and TRBJ1-3; TRBD1 might be the D (5 bases). Germline values: CDR1 SGHNT, CDR2 YYREEE (reference sequence). The CDR3 length is 14 residues. Trimming cost V 0 bases and J 4 bases, with 8 bases left between them. CDR3 amino acids: CASSLADSGNTIYF. The CDR3 nucleotides are TGTGCCAGCAGCTTGGCCGACAGCGGAAACACCATATATTTT.

J is TRBJ2-5 and V is TRBV5-1; TRBD2 is a possible D gene (6 bases). CDR1 SGHRS and CDR2 YFSETQ come from the germline V gene. CDR3 length equals 15 residues. Trimming took off 2 bases at V and 9 bases at J, with 20 bases between the two ends. The CDR3 loop is CASSFVSGQGWPQYF. Written as DNA, the CDR3 is TGCGCCAGCAGCTTTGTTAGCGGTCAGGGCTGGCCCCAGTACTTC.

The CDR3 DNA reads TGCGCCAGCATGTCAGGGGTGAACACTGAAGCTTTCTTT. Its protein product is CASMSGVNTEAFF. J is TRBJ1-1 and V is TRBV5-1; D perhaps matches TRBD1 (6 bases). The CDR3 extends over 13 amino acids. The germline CDR1 and CDR2 sequences are SGHRS and YFSETQ. V gave up 6 bases and J gave up 0 bases, with 9 bases separating them.

This rearrangement joins TRBV6-5 to TRBJ1-5; D is unclear. The CDR3 consists of 13 residues. Per the germline V gene, CDR1 is MNHEY and CDR2 is SVGAGI. Between the trimmed V and J ends, which lost 6 bases and 5 bases, there was a span of 11 bases. The DNA for the CDR3 is TGTGCCAGCAGAGGGAGGGCGGATCAGCCCCAGCATTTT. Amino acid sequence: CASRGRADQPQHF.

V gene TRBV10-3 combines with J gene TRBJ2-1, with 12 bases lining up with TRBD2. V gave up 2 bases and J gave up 0 bases; unmatched junction bases: 11. Germline CDR1 reads ENHRY; CDR2 reads SYGVKD. This CDR3 is built from 20 residues. In DNA form, the CDR3 reads TGTGCCATCAGTGAGCCCTCCTCGACTAGCGGGGGCCTCTCCTACAATGAGCAGTTCTTC. Protein: CAISEPSSTSGGLSYNEQFF.

This clone has only a few counts. This chain uses TRBV7-9 with TRBJ1-4; D is uncertain. This CDR3 has 15 residues. The germline gives CDR1 SEHNR, CDR2 FQNEAQ (reference sequence). Trimming shortened V by 4 bases and J by 2 bases, and 11 bases separated the two germline ends. CDR3 sequence reads: CASSWHLDTNEKLFF. The CDR3 DNA reads as TGTGCCAGCAGCTGGCACCTAGATACTAATGAAAAACTGTTTTTT.

Notes on this clone: Other DNA sequences in this sample translate to the same CDR3. The V gene is TRBV4-3, the J gene TRBJ1-2; D perhaps matches TRBD1 (6 bases). Germline-derived CDR1 and CDR2 are LGHNA and YSLEER. V was trimmed by 4 bases and J by 5 bases, leaving 17 bases between them. The CDR3 extends over 15 amino acids. The CDR3 here is CASSPRGGVDYGYTF. CDR3 DNA: TGCGCCAGCAGCCCTAGGGGGGGGGTTGATTATGGCTACACCTTC.

This rearrangement joins TRBV4-2 to TRBJ2-1; TRBD2 agrees at 11 bases. The germline CDR1 and CDR2 sequences are LGHNA and YNFKEQ. The V and J ends lost 1 base and 0 bases, in that order; junction bases with no gene match: 8. The CDR3 consists of 19 residues. CDR3 coding DNA: TGTGCCAGCAGCCAAGGGGGGACTAGCGGACACCACTCCTACAATGAGCAGTTCTTC. Its translation is CASSQGGTSGHHSYNEQFF.

The chain carries TRBV9 and TRBJ1-2; 10 bases line up with TRBD1. This CDR3 is 16 amino acids long. V trimming: 4 bases; J trimming: 7 bases; junction bases outside the gene matches: 13. Germline V gene data show CDR1 as SGDLS and CDR2 as YYNGEE. As DNA, the CDR3 is TGTGCCAGCAGCCAATTAATAACCGGGACAGGGGTTGGCTACACCTTC. Its protein is CASSQLITGTGVGYTF.

This chain uses TRBV15 with TRBJ1-5; D may be TRBD1 (6 bases). This CDR3 is built from 13 residues. Germline V CDR1 and CDR2: LNHNV, YYDKDF (reference sequence). V was pared by 3 bases and J by 7 bases, with 10 bases between. CDR3 region: CATSREGGQPQHF. The CDR3 region has the DNA TGTGCCACCAGCAGGGAGGGGGGGCAGCCCCAGCATTTT.

The CDR3 DNA sequence: TGCAGTGCTAGTACTAGCGGGGGGGCCGCAGATACGCAGTATTTT. It yields the protein CSASTSGGAADTQYF. This chain connects TRBV20-1 to TRBJ2-3, with 13 bases identical to TRBD2. J gave up 4 bases and V 3 bases, and 4 bases lay outside the gene matches. Germline V CDR1 and CDR2: DFQATT, SNEGSKA (reference sequence). The CDR3 has 15 residues.

This rearrangement joins TRBV7-8 to TRBJ2-2; 7 nucleotides agree with TRBD2. Unmatched junction bases numbered 7, after V lost 5 bases and J lost 1 base. The CDR3 runs to 16 residues. The germline CDR1 and CDR2 sequences are SGHVS and FQNEAQ. The CDR3, as DNA: TGTGCCAGCAGCCCCAGGACTAGTGGGAACACCGGGGAGCTGTTTTTT. It specifies CASSPRTSGNTGELFF.

The chain combines TRBV2 with TRBJ2-1; TRBD2 aligns across 11 bases. CDR1 SNHLY and CDR2 FYNNEI come from the germline V gene. This CDR3 region has 17 residues. The V segment lost 6 bases and the J segment 0 bases; nucleotides outside the gene matches: 7. CDR3 in DNA: TGTGCCAGCAGGAGTCTAGCGGGGGGATACTCCTACAATGAGCAGTTCTTC. It encodes CASRSLAGGYSYNEQFF.

J is TRBJ1-3 and V is TRBV4-3, with D uncertain. The CDR3 is 13 residues long. V was pared by 3 bases and J by 0 bases, with 3 bases between. CDR1 and CDR2 (germline): LGHNA, YSLEER. CDR3 in DNA: TGCGCCAGCAGCCAGAGCTCTGGAAACACCATATATTTT. It translates to CASSQSSGNTIYF.

The V gene is TRBV9, the J gene TRBJ1-2; the D gene is possibly TRBD1 (5 bases). Trimming cost V 0 bases and J 9 bases, with 9 bases left between them. Germline loops: CDR1 SGDLS, CDR2 YYNGEE. The CDR3 is made up of 12 amino acids. DNA of the CDR3: TGTGCCAGCAGCGTAGACGGGGGACGCTACACCTTC. Encoded protein: CASSVDGGRYTF.

This clone was seen a single time. The chain joins TRBV7-9 to TRBJ1-5, with D tentatively TRBD1 (5 bases). The CDR3 extends over 14 amino acids. V lost 2 bases, J lost 8 bases, and 13 bases lay in between. Germline V gene data show CDR1 as SEHNR and CDR2 as FQNEAQ (reference sequence). CDR3 protein: CASSLWGGVKPQHF. CDR3 bases: TGTGCCAGCAGCTTATGGGGGGGGGTGAAGCCCCAGCATTTT.

This clone was seen a handful of times. The V and J genes are TRBV10-2 and TRBJ2-3, with 12 bases that match TRBD2. The CDR3 runs to 16 residues. With V trimmed by 4 bases and J by 6 bases, 8 bases remained unmatched. The germline V gene encodes CDR1 WSHSY and CDR2 SAAADI. The CDR3 region has the DNA TGCGCCAGCAGTGTCCTAGCGGGAGGGCCGATGGATACGCAGTATTTT. Residues: CASSVLAGGPMDTQYF.

This clone has a single count. This rearrangement joins TRBV29-1 to TRBJ2-3; TRBD2 matches 11 bases. With V trimmed by 8 bases and J by 0 bases, 7 bases remained unmatched. Germline V gene lookup returns CDR1 SQVTM and CDR2 ANQGSEA. The CDR3 covers 15 residues. The DNA for the CDR3 is TGCAGCTCCGGGACTAGCGGATCTAGCACAGATACGCAGTATTTT. Encoded protein: CSSGTSGSSTDTQYF.

V and J are TRBV6-2 or TRBV6-3 and TRBJ2-1, with a possible D match to TRBD2 (6 bases). From germline, CDR1 is MNHEY and CDR2 SVGEGT. The CDR3 runs to 17 residues. With 7 bases removed from V and 6 bases from J, the gap between germline ends came to 25 bases. The CDR3 sequence: CASTPLGVKLGGNEQFF. The CDR3 DNA is TGTGCCAGCACCCCCCTGGGGGTAAAACTGGGAGGCAATGAGCAGTTCTTC.